These 11 T cell receptor beta chains came from one sample sequenced in a study of T cells in localized non-small cell lung cancer. The protocol was immunoSEQ multiplex PCR, while the TCRdb copy is restricted to in-frame clones and leaves out a portion. The sample records around 15,000 clones, about 90% being singletons. Material: peripheral blood mononuclear cells, obtained before any cancer treatment. The receptors come from a woman aged 40 to 75 with stage III lung adenocarcinoma.

The genes are TRBV10-3 and TRBJ1-1; 8 bases are a match to TRBD1. The CDR3 covers 16 residues. The V and J ends lost 6 bases and 0 bases, in that order; junction bases with no gene match: 9. Per germline, CDR1 ENHRY and CDR2 SYGVKD. CDR3: CAIRDREGSMNTEAFF. The DNA of the CDR3 is TGTGCCATCAGGGACAGGGAAGGTTCAATGAACACTGAAGCTTTCTTT.

This clone turned up a few times. V usage is TRBV7-9 and J usage is TRBJ1-2; D is ambiguous. The CDR3 runs to 12 residues. Trimming pared 1 base from V and 5 bases from J, leaving 5 bases between. Germline loops: CDR1 SEHNR, CDR2 FQNEAQ (reference sequence). This CDR3 is CASSLGEYGYTF. The DNA for the CDR3 is TGTGCCAGCAGCTTAGGGGAGTATGGCTACACCTTC. The full variable domain, rest sourced from reference TRBV7-9 and TRBJ1-2, is DTGVSQNPRHKITKRGQNVTFRCDPISEHNRLYWYRQTLGQGPEFLTYFQNEAQLEKSRLLSDRFSAERPKGSFSTLEIQRTEQGDSAMYLCASSLGEYGYTFGSGTRLTVV.

This clone has only one observation. The chain combines TRBV6-6 with TRBJ2-7; D unclear. The CDR3 is made up of 11 amino acids. Trimming shortened V by 6 bases and J by 9 bases, and 12 bases separated the two germline ends. Germline V gene lookup returns CDR1 MNHNY and CDR2 SVGAGI (reference sequence). The CDR3 nucleotides read TGTGCCAGCAGGGGGTCTACGAGGCAGTACTTC. As protein: CASRGSTRQYF.

The chain joins TRBV5-6 to TRBJ2-1; 7 positions agree with TRBD2. Germline V lookup: CDR1 SGHDT, CDR2 YYEEEE. The CDR3 covers 14 residues. The V gene end was trimmed by 4 bases and the J gene end by 12 bases; junction bases not matched to a gene: 13. The CDR3 DNA follows: TGTGCCAGCAGCCCTAAAGGGAGGGCCGGAGGGCAGTTCTTC. This sequence encodes CASSPKGRAGGQFF.

The chain links TRBV5-1 to TRBJ2-5; D is perhaps TRBD1 (5 bases). With 0 bases removed from V and 1 base from J, the gap between germline ends came to 16 bases. The CDR3 extends over 17 amino acids. Per germline, CDR1 SGHRS and CDR2 YFSETQ. CDR3 coding DNA: TGCGCCAGCAGCTTGGCCGGAAGGGGTCGCGTCCAAGAGACCCAGTACTTC. Amino acids: CASSLAGRGRVQETQYF.

This CDR3 reads CASSLSRASTEAFF. Written as DNA, the CDR3 is TGTGCCAGCAGTTTATCGCGGGCGAGCACTGAAGCTTTCTTT. The V gene is TRBV27, the J gene TRBJ1-1; the D is unclear. CDR1 is MNHEY, CDR2 SMNVEV, per germline (reference sequence). The CDR3 is 14 amino acids. Trimming removed 0 bases at V and 4 bases at J, with 9 bases between.

The chain joins TRBV7-8 to TRBJ1-4; TRBD1 matches at 9 bases. V was pared by 6 bases and J by 8 bases, with 13 bases of the junction left unmatched. This CDR3 has 16 amino acids. Looked up from germline, CDR1 is SGHVS and CDR2 is FQNEAQ. CDR3 nucleotide sequence: TGTGCCAGCAGACTAACTCCGGGACAGGGTCGGGAAAAACTGTTTTTT. Protein: CASRLTPGQGREKLFF.

In DNA, the CDR3 is TGTGCCAGCTCACCAGCGGCCACGGCTAATGAAAAACTGTTTTTT. It specifies CASSPAATANEKLFF. The genes are TRBV18 and TRBJ1-4, with D unclear. Germline CDR1 and CDR2: KGHSH and LQKENI. CDR3 size: 15 residues. Trimming shortened V by 2 bases and J by 3 bases, and 10 bases separated the two germline ends.

This clone appeared a single time. This chain links TRBV19 with TRBJ2-1, with D uncertain. With 3 bases removed from V and 8 bases from J, the gap between germline ends came to 20 bases. Germline assignment: CDR1 LNHDA and CDR2 SQIVND (reference sequence). The CDR3 runs to 16 residues. CDR3: CASSIAASRVFHEQFF. The CDR3 DNA sequence: TGTGCCAGTAGTATTGCGGCTAGTAGGGTATTCCATGAGCAGTTCTTC.

This clone turned up a few times. The CDR3 coding sequence is TGTGCCAGCAGTGAGGCAGGGGGCAATCAGCCCCAGCATTTT. Protein product: CASSEAGGNQPQHF. The J gene is TRBJ1-5, the V gene TRBV6-1; tentative D call: TRBD1 (6 bases). The CDR3 has 14 amino acids. The V and J ends lost 3 bases and 2 bases respectively, with 8 bases between them. The germline V gene has CDR1 MNHNS and CDR2 SASEGT.

This rearrangement joins TRBV29-1 to TRBJ2-5; D uncertain. The CDR3 consists of 11 residues. Germline assignment: CDR1 SQVTM and CDR2 ANQGSEA. V gave up 2 bases and J gave up 5 bases, with 6 bases separating them. In DNA, the CDR3 is TGCAGCGTTGAATATTATGAGACCCAGTACTTC. Protein sequence: CSVEYYETQYF. The variable domain in full, completed from reference TRBV29-1 and TRBJ2-5, reads SAVISQKPSRDICQRGTSLTIQCQVDSQVTMMFWYRQQPGQSLTLIATANQGSEATYESGFVIDKFPISRPNLTFSTLTVSNMSPEDSSIYLCSVEYYETQYFGPGTRLLVL.